This TCR beta chain is from a study of cytomegalovirus exposure and HLA in healthy donors. PCR was performed using 60 Vbeta and 13 Jbeta primers. TCRdb keeps only in-frame clones here, not all; method: immunoSEQ multiplex PCR. The sample lists about 150,000 clones; roughly 79% were seen once. The TCR comes from a man aged 18 to 30 in good health and CMV-seronegative. Sequencing was carried out using PBMCs.

The chain's CDR3 is CASSIGAGLNTEAFF. The CDR3 coding sequence is TGTGCCAGTAGTATAGGTGCCGGGTTGAACACTGAAGCTTTCTTT. This chain uses TRBV19 with TRBJ1-1; D gene uncertain. Germline V gene lookup returns CDR1 LNHDA and CDR2 SQIVND (reference sequence). The length of the CDR3 is 15 residues. The germline V and J ends were trimmed by 1 base and 0 bases, with 9 bases remaining between them.